The next 24 T cell receptor beta chains were all read from a single sample in a study of shared clonotypes between healthy human individuals. Naive CD8 cells, CD45RO-negative and positively selected for CCR7, excluded terminally differentiated effector memory CD45RA+ cells. Produced via immunoSEQ multiplex PCR; TCRdb's table is partial and in-frame only. The sample carries roughly 2.1 million clones, 85% to 95% recorded once. The material sequenced was naive CD8+ T cells from PBMCs. Receptor source: a man younger than 35 in good health. Some clones in this sample may be carry-over from other donors' samples.

The chain employs TRBV29-1 and TRBJ2-7, with TRBD2 matching 10 bases. The germline gives CDR1 SQVTM, CDR2 ANQGSEA. The CDR3 is 16 amino acids. The J segment lost 1 base and the V segment lost 0 bases, leaving 6 bases of the junction unmatched. CDR3 protein: CSVEDSKAGGSYEQYF. In nucleotides, the CDR3 is TGCAGCGTTGAAGATTCAAAAGCGGGAGGGTCCTACGAGCAGTACTTC.

The chain has TRBV18 and TRBJ1-4; D uncertain. The CDR3 length is 17 residues. Germline V gives CDR1 KGHSH, CDR2 LQKENI. Deletions cut 2 bases from V and 6 bases from J, with 19 bases between. CDR3 region: CASSPIFRQMDDEKLFF. CDR3 coding DNA: TGTGCCAGCTCACCAATTTTTCGTCAGATGGACGATGAAAAACTGTTTTTT. The whole variable domain, remainder taken from reference TRBV18 and TRBJ1-4, is NAGVMQNPRHLVRRRGQEARLRCSPMKGHSHVYWYRQLPEEGLKFMVYLQKENIIDESGMPKERFSAEFPKEGPSILRIQQVVRGDSAAYFCASSPIFRQMDDEKLFFGSGTQLSVL.

J is TRBJ2-7 and V is TRBV6-5; D tentatively fits TRBD1 or TRBD2 (7 bases each). CDR1 and CDR2 from the germline V gene are MNHEY and SVGAGI. The CDR3 is made up of 13 amino acids. V shed 4 bases and J shed 4 bases, with 11 bases lying between them. CDR3 nucleotides: TGTGCCAGCAGTTTCCAGGGGGGGTACGAGCAGTACTTC. This translates into CASSFQGGYEQYF.

The rearrangement joins TRBV29-1 to TRBJ2-1; 11 bases are shared with TRBD2. The germline gives CDR1 SQVTM, CDR2 ANQGSEA. This CDR3 is built from 17 residues. Trimming cost V 3 bases and J 3 bases; bases outside gene matches: 10. In nucleotides, the CDR3 is TGCAGCGTTGATGGTAGCGGGAGGGAAATCCTCTACAATGAGCAGTTCTTC. Its protein is CSVDGSGREILYNEQFF.

Note on this clone: At the DNA level, this CDR3 is encoded by other sequences in the same sample as well. V is TRBV7-6 and J is TRBJ2-7; the D gene is possibly TRBD1 (5 bases). CDR1 is SGHVS and CDR2 is FNYEAQ in the germline V gene. Trimming pared 5 bases from V and 2 bases from J, leaving 13 bases between. This CDR3 has 14 amino acids. CDR3 in amino acids: CASSLGRETYEQYF. DNA of the CDR3: TGTGCCAGCAGCCTGGGCAGGGAAACCTACGAGCAGTACTTC.

V gene TRBV28 combines with J gene TRBJ2-7; TRBD1 aligns across 12 bases. This CDR3 is built from 15 residues. J gave up 3 bases and V 7 bases, and 7 bases lay outside the gene matches. Germline values: CDR1 MDHEN, CDR2 SYDVKM. The CDR3 is CASNLRDRGHYEQYF. Written as DNA, the CDR3 is TGTGCCAGCAATCTCCGGGACAGGGGGCACTACGAGCAGTACTTC.

V usage is TRBV19 and J usage is TRBJ2-5; TRBD1 matches 9 bases. V was clipped by 5 bases and J by 1 base; unmatched bases: 8. Per the germline V gene, CDR1 is LNHDA and CDR2 is SQIVND (reference sequence). CDR3 length: 16 amino acids. The CDR3 spells CASSSWDRDSQETQYF. Written as DNA, the CDR3 is TGTGCCAGTAGTTCATGGGACAGGGACTCCCAAGAGACCCAGTACTTC.

This clone has a single count. This sequence joins TRBV27 and TRBJ2-3; 9 positions agree with TRBD2. After removal of 5 bases from V and 5 bases from J, the junction contained 5 bases not matched to a gene. CDR1 is MNHEY, CDR2 SMNVEV, per germline (reference sequence). The CDR3 extends over 14 amino acids. Here the CDR3 DNA reads TGTGCCAGCAGTCTGGGACTAGCTAGAGATACGCAGTATTTT. Translating gives CASSLGLARDTQYF.

This clone was counted once. This rearrangement joins TRBV27 to TRBJ2-2, with D perhaps TRBD1 (5 bases). V lost 8 bases and J lost 1, with 11 bases in between. Germline V gene sequence: CDR1 MNHEY, CDR2 SMNVEV (reference sequence). The CDR3 is 14 residues long. CDR3 in DNA: TGTGCCAGCCGGTGGGGCCAGAACACCGGGGAGCTGTTTTTT. Translated: CASRWGQNTGELFF.

The CDR3 DNA reads as TGCGCCAGCAGCCAAGGGGGAGTCACCGGGGAGCTGTTTTTT. Its protein is CASSQGGVTGELFF. V and J are TRBV4-3 and TRBJ2-2; D might be TRBD2 (5 bases). With 1 base removed from V and 4 bases from J, the gap between germline ends came to 7 bases. Germline V lookup: CDR1 LGHNA, CDR2 YSLEER. The CDR3 is 14 amino acids.

There are a few counts of this clone. This chain uses TRBV7-3 with TRBJ1-1; D unclear. The CDR3 has 13 amino acids. V dropped 3 bases and J dropped 2 bases, with 7 bases sitting between them. CDR1 SGHTA and CDR2 FQGTGA come from the germline V gene. The CDR3 reads CASSLDYNTEAFF. The CDR3 bases are TGTGCCAGCAGCTTGGACTATAACACTGAAGCTTTCTTT.

This clone has more than one count but fewer than ten. The DNA for the CDR3 is TGTGCCAGCAGCCCCCTTGCTGGAGTGAACACTGAAGCTTTCTTT. Its protein is CASSPLAGVNTEAFF. The V call is TRBV9, the J call TRBJ1-1; D remains ambiguous. The CDR3 length is 15 residues. Between the trimmed V and J ends, which lost 4 bases and 0 bases, there was a span of 13 bases. Germline CDR1 and CDR2: SGDLS and YYNGEE.

The rearrangement links TRBV27 to TRBJ1-5; tentatively, D is TRBD1 (5 bases). Germline assignment: CDR1 MNHEY and CDR2 SMNVEV (reference sequence). Trimming left V 8 bases short and J 1 base short, with 18 bases between. This CDR3 contains 16 residues. CDR3 amino acids: CASSAKDRGSNQPQHF. The CDR3 coding sequence is TGTGCCAGCTCAGCGAAGGACCGGGGGAGCAATCAGCCCCAGCATTTT.

As concerns this clone: Other DNA sequences from this sample encode an identical CDR3 as well. The rearrangement links TRBV27 to TRBJ2-1; D may be TRBD1 (6 bases). Germline V gene sequence: CDR1 MNHEY, CDR2 SMNVEV (reference sequence). With 3 bases removed from V and 8 bases from J, the gap between germline ends came to 11 bases. The CDR3 sequence is 13 residues long. The DNA of the CDR3 is TGTGCCAGCAGTTTCCTCAGGGGAGATGAGCAGTTCTTC. Translating gives CASSFLRGDEQFF.

V is TRBV9 and J is TRBJ2-7; 7 bases map to TRBD1. The CDR3 loop spans 14 amino acids. The trim removed 4 bases at V and 4 bases at J, leaving 8 bases unmatched. Germline V gene data show CDR1 as SGDLS and CDR2 as YYNGEE. The CDR3 protein is CASSPMGQSYEQYF. The DNA for the CDR3 is TGTGCCAGCAGCCCGATGGGACAGTCATACGAGCAGTACTTC.

This rearrangement joins TRBV27 to TRBJ2-7, with 7 positions matching TRBD1. V shed 5 bases, J shed 3 bases, and the junction held 7 bases outside the gene matches. The germline V gene encodes CDR1 MNHEY and CDR2 SMNVEV (reference sequence). This CDR3 is 14 amino acids long. The CDR3 DNA reads TGTGCCAGCAGTCCAGGGGGACGGCTCTACGAGCAGTACTTC. It yields the protein CASSPGGRLYEQYF.

The gene calls are TRBV6-1 and TRBJ1-5; D remains unclear. This CDR3 region has 17 residues. V gave up 2 bases and J gave up 6 bases, with 20 bases separating them. From germline, CDR1 is MNHNS and CDR2 SASEGT. CDR3 sequence: CASSELGPTVGGQPQHF. CDR3 DNA sequence: TGTGCCAGCAGTGAATTGGGTCCGACCGTGGGTGGTCAGCCCCAGCATTTT.

The rearrangement joins TRBV27 to TRBJ2-7; 9 bases line up with TRBD1. The CDR3 is 12 amino acids. Germline values: CDR1 MNHEY, CDR2 SMNVEV (reference sequence). Trimming at V came to 8 bases and at J to 5 bases, leaving 4 bases not matched to a gene. The CDR3 protein is CASADRGDEQYF. The CDR3 bases are TGTGCCAGCGCGGACAGGGGTGACGAGCAGTACTTC.

The CDR3 reads CASGYQLYNEQFF. CDR3 nucleotides: TGTGCCAGCGGCTACCAACTTTACAATGAGCAGTTCTTC. This sequence joins TRBV27 and TRBJ2-1; no firm D call. Germline CDR1 and CDR2: MNHEY and SMNVEV (reference sequence). The CDR3 spans 13 residues. Trimming removed 8 bases at V and 4 bases at J, with 12 bases between.

Remarks on this clone: The same CDR3 arises from other DNA sequences in this sample as well. The chain carries TRBV25-1 and TRBJ2-5; D unclear. Judging by the DNA end, TRBJ2-7 fits better; the J call may be wrong. This CDR3 is built from 11 residues. From germline, CDR1 is MGHDK and CDR2 SYGVNS. The CDR3 sequence is CASSAAYEQYF. The CDR3 DNA is TGTGCCAGCAGTGCAGCCTACGAGCAGTACTTC.

V is TRBV27 and J is TRBJ2-4, with 7 bases matching TRBD1. CDR1 is MNHEY, CDR2 SMNVEV, per germline (reference sequence). V was clipped by 4 bases and J by 0 bases; unmatched bases: 12. The CDR3 consists of 18 residues. The CDR3 DNA reads as TGTGCCAGCAGTTACCGACAGGGCAGAGAATTAGCCAAAAACATTCAGTACTTC. This translates into CASSYRQGRELAKNIQYF.

CDR3 region: CASTRGLAGYNEQFF. CDR3 coding DNA: TGTGCCAGCACTAGAGGTCTAGCGGGATACAATGAGCAGTTCTTC. This rearrangement joins TRBV7-9 to TRBJ2-1, with 9 bases lining up with TRBD2. The trim removed 7 bases at V and 4 bases at J, leaving 8 bases unmatched. The CDR3 is 15 residues long. From germline, CDR1 is SEHNR and CDR2 FQNEAQ (reference sequence).

The V and J genes are TRBV2 and TRBJ2-7; 10 bases match TRBD2. The CDR3 loop spans 16 amino acids. CDR1 and CDR2 from the germline V gene are SNHLY and FYNNEI. V trimming: 2 bases; J trimming: 2 bases; junction bases outside the gene matches: 6. This CDR3 is CASSERLAGATYEQYF. The CDR3 bases are TGTGCCAGCAGTGAAAGGCTAGCGGGAGCCACCTACGAGCAGTACTTC.

This clone was detected once. CDR3 DNA sequence: TGTGCTAGTGGTTTGGGGGTAAGGGCCCAAGCTTTCTTT. Translation gives CASGLGVRAQAFF. This rearrangement joins TRBV12-5 to TRBJ1-1; no definite D call. The CDR3 spans 13 residues. Germline CDR1 is LGHNT and CDR2 is FRNRAP. Trimming shortened V by 1 base and J by 9 bases, and 12 bases separated the two germline ends. The whole variable domain, remainder taken from reference TRBV12-5 and TRBJ1-1, is DARVTQTPRHKVTEMGQEVTMRCQPILGHNTVFWYRQTMMQGLELLAYFRNRAPLDDSGMPKDRFSAEMPDATLATLKIQPSEPRDSAVYFCASGLGVRAQAFFGQGTRLTVV.